A single sample gave rise to the 15 T cell receptor beta chains below, sequenced in a study of OX40 agonist ivuxolimab in advanced cancers. Using immunoSEQ multiplex PCR, the repertoire was profiled, and TCRdb retains in-frame clones only, with some absent. This table holds some 37,000 clones, around 73% found once. Source: CD4+ or CD8+ T cells sorted from blood, taken in a trial of the OX40 agonist ivuxolimab. The receptors were gathered from an adult with an advanced solid tumor such as melanoma, head and neck, liver or kidney cancer.

This rearrangement joins TRBV2 to TRBJ2-1; D may be TRBD2 (6 bases). Germline V lookup: CDR1 SNHLY, CDR2 FYNNEI. The CDR3 is made up of 15 amino acids. V lost 1 base, J lost 10 bases, and 17 bases lay in between. This chain's CDR3 is CASSEEGGLQDEQFF. The CDR3 region has the DNA TGTGCCAGCAGTGAAGAGGGAGGTTTACAAGACGAGCAGTTCTTC.

The gene calls are TRBV7-8 and TRBJ2-5; no reliable D call. Trimming removed 5 bases at V and 5 bases at J, with 15 bases between. The germline V gene encodes CDR1 SGHVS and CDR2 FQNEAQ. The CDR3 length is 14 residues. The CDR3 reads CASSPLGIRETQYF. CDR3 DNA: TGTGCCAGCAGCCCCTTGGGGATCCGGGAGACCCAGTACTTC.

The CDR3 DNA reads as TGTGCCAGCAGCCAAGAAATAGCGGAACCTTACGAGCAGTACTTC. This translates into CASSQEIAEPYEQYF. V usage is TRBV4-2 and J usage is TRBJ2-7, with D perhaps matching TRBD2 (6 bases). CDR3 length equals 15 residues. Germline values: CDR1 LGHNA, CDR2 YNFKEQ. Trimming stripped 0 bases from V and 4 bases from J, with 13 bases between.

In its sample, this clone was seen once. This chain connects TRBV5-6 to TRBJ1-2; D is ambiguous. Trimming took 1 base from V and 4 from J, leaving 14 bases between them. Germline CDR1 and CDR2: SGHDT and YYEEEE. The CDR3 loop spans 15 amino acids. This CDR3 reads CASSLPDWAVYGYTF. In DNA form, the CDR3 reads TGTGCCAGCAGCTTGCCCGACTGGGCAGTCTATGGCTACACCTTC.

This clone came up once. This chain joins TRBV7-9 and TRBJ1-5; D unclear. This CDR3 has 12 residues. Trimming removed 4 bases from V and 3 bases from J, with 4 bases in between. Germline V CDR1 and CDR2: SEHNR, FQNEAQ (reference sequence). Written as DNA, the CDR3 is TGTGCCAGCAGCTCACCCAATCAGCCCCAGCATTTT. This sequence encodes CASSSPNQPQHF.

The table lists this clone with a few counts. V is TRBV30 and J is TRBJ2-1; 15 nucleotides line up with TRBD2. Germline lookup yields CDR1 GTSNPN and CDR2 SVGIG (reference sequence). The trim removed 3 bases at V and 3 bases at J, leaving 9 bases unmatched. The CDR3 is 18 amino acids. CDR3 residues: CAWRGLAGGPPFYNEQFF. CDR3 coding DNA: TGTGCCTGGAGGGGACTAGCGGGAGGCCCACCCTTCTACAATGAGCAGTTCTTC.

This rearrangement joins TRBV28 to TRBJ2-3; TRBD1 matches at 8 bases. Germline V gene lookup returns CDR1 MDHEN and CDR2 SYDVKM. The length of the CDR3 is 14 residues. Trimming took 3 bases from V and 1 from J; bases not matched to a gene: 0. CDR3 region: CASSLTGGTDTQYF. CDR3 bases: TGTGCCAGCAGTTTGACAGGGGGCACAGATACGCAGTATTTT.

V gene TRBV5-6 combines with J gene TRBJ1-4, with TRBD1 matching 9 bases. Germline-derived CDR1 and CDR2 are SGHDT and YYEEEE. The V segment lost 4 bases and the J segment 8 bases; nucleotides outside the gene matches: 12. The CDR3 totals 16 residues. CDR3 sequence (DNA): TGTGCCAGCAGCCGGGGCGCCGGGACAGGGAACGAAAAACTGTTTTTT. Its protein product is CASSRGAGTGNEKLFF.

J is TRBJ2-1 and V is TRBV28, with TRBD2 matching over 14 bases. Trimming cost V 5 bases and J 8 bases; bases outside gene matches: 5. The germline CDR1 and CDR2 sequences are MDHEN and SYDVKM. The CDR3 spans 15 residues. This chain's CDR3 is CASSRTSGGRDEQFF. DNA for the CDR3: TGTGCCAGCAGTCGGACTAGCGGGGGGAGGGATGAGCAGTTCTTC.

V and J are TRBV11-1 and TRBJ2-5, with 7 bases that match TRBD1. With the DNA end fitting TRBJ2-7 better, the J assignment may be wrong. Germline CDR1 SGHAT, CDR2 FQDESV (reference sequence). The CDR3 covers 14 residues. The CDR3 protein is CASSLRQGGREQYF. CDR3 in DNA: TGTGCCAGCAGCCTCCGACAGGGTGGGCGCGAGCAGTACTTC.

The V and J genes are TRBV7-9 and TRBJ1-1, with D uncertain. With 6 bases removed from V and 11 bases from J, the gap between germline ends came to 16 bases. The CDR3 is 12 amino acids. Germline lookup yields CDR1 SEHNR and CDR2 FQNEAQ (reference sequence). The CDR3 protein is CASRHDPPVAFF. CDR3 coding DNA: TGTGCCAGCAGACACGACCCACCGGTGGCTTTCTTT.

As to this clone: One end of the junction varies from germline; a read error may be responsible. V gene TRBV30 combines with J gene TRBJ2-2; 7 bases map to TRBD1. Per germline, CDR1 GTSNPN and CDR2 SVGIG (reference sequence). The CDR3 sequence is 13 residues long. CDR3 nucleotides: TGTGCCTGGACTGACAGGGACACTGGGGAGCTGTTTTTT. Translating gives CAWTDRDTGELFF.

This clone showed up just once. The V and J genes are TRBV5-1 and TRBJ2-5; D possibly uses TRBD1 or TRBD2 (5 bases each). The CDR3 loop spans 17 amino acids. Germline V CDR1 and CDR2: SGHRS, YFSETQ. Trimming left V 3 bases short and J 0 bases short, with 18 bases between. The CDR3 loop is CASSYPRDGRYQETQYF. The CDR3 DNA reads TGCGCCAGCAGCTATCCCCGGGACGGTCGGTACCAAGAGACCCAGTACTTC. Combining the CDR3 with reference TRBV5-1 and TRBJ2-5 gives the whole variable domain KAGVTQTPRYLIKTRGQQVTLSCSPISGHRSVSWYQQTPGQGLQFLFEYFSETQRNKGNFPGRFSGRQFSNSRSEMNVSTLELGDSALYLCASSYPRDGRYQETQYFGPGTRLLVL.

The count of this clone is one. This rearrangement joins TRBV6-1 to TRBJ2-7, with a possible D match to TRBD1 (6 bases). Trimming took off 1 base at V and 3 bases at J, with 19 bases between the two ends. This CDR3 has 17 residues. CDR1 and CDR2 from the germline V gene are MNHNS and SASEGT. The CDR3 reads CASSEEINIGQRYEQYF. The CDR3 region has the DNA TGTGCCAGCAGTGAAGAAATAAACATAGGACAGCGCTACGAGCAGTACTTC.

The chain recombines TRBV28 with TRBJ2-7; weak D call: TRBD2 (6 bases). CDR1 is MDHEN and CDR2 is SYDVKM in the germline V gene. The V gene lost 8 bases and the J gene lost 4 bases, with 12 bases spanning the gap. The CDR3 extends over 12 amino acids. CDR3: CASGADYYEQYF. The CDR3 nucleotides read TGTGCCAGCGGGGCGGACTATTACGAGCAGTACTTC.